The entry below describes one T cell receptor (beta chain). Repertoires were generated with immunoSEQ multiplex PCR, while TCRdb's copy carries only in-frame clones and drops some. Of some 42,000 clones listed, over 75% were seen once; the top ten hold over 20%. The record originates from a study of lymphopenia after photon versus proton radiotherapy. Germline-derived CDR1 and CDR2 are MNHEY and SMNVEV (reference sequence). V was trimmed by 3 bases and J by 3 bases, leaving 9 bases between them. The CDR3 spans 13 residues. This rearrangement joins TRBV27 to TRBJ2-7; TRBD1 might be the D (6 bases). Sequences were derived from peripheral blood, sampled from a patient treated with proton-based radiotherapy. This TCR derives from a woman in her 70s with pancreatic cancer. DNA of the CDR3: TGTGCCAGCAGTTTGAAGGGGGACTACGAGCAGTACTTC. Amino acid sequence: CASSLKGDYEQYF.